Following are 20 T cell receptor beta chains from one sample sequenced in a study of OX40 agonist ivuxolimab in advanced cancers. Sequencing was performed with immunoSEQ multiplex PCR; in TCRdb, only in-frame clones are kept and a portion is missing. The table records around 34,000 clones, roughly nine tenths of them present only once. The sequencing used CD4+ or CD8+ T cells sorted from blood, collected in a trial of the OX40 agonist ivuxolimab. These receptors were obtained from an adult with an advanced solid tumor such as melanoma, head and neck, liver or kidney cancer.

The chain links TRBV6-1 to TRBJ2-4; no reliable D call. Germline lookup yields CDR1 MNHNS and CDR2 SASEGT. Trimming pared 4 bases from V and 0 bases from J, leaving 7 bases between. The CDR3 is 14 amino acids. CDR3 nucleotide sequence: TGTGCCAGCAGTGCCGAAGTAGCCAAAAACATTCAGTACTTC. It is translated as CASSAEVAKNIQYF.

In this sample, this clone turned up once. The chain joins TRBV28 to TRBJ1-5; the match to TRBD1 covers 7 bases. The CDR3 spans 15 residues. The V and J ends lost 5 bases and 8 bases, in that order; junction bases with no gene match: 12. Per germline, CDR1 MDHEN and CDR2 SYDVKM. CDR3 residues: CASSLTLDRTKPQHF. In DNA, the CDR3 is TGTGCCAGCAGTCTAACCCTGGACAGGACTAAGCCCCAGCATTTT.

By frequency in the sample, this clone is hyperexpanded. In nucleotides, the CDR3 is TGCGCCAGCAGCGCTTCCTCACTAGCGGGGGGAAGGAATGAGCAGTTCTTC. This sequence encodes CASSASSLAGGRNEQFF. This chain links TRBV5-1 with TRBJ2-1, with TRBD2 matching 12 bases. CDR3 length: 17 residues. Germline-derived CDR1 and CDR2 are SGHRS and YFSETQ. J was trimmed by 7 bases and V by 4 bases; bases with no gene match: 12.

As DNA, the CDR3 is TGTGCCAGCAGCTTTGGAGATACGCAGTATTTT. Encoded protein: CASSFGDTQYF. This chain joins TRBV5-6 and TRBJ2-3; no clear D gene. The CDR3 is 11 residues long. V was trimmed by 2 bases and J by 5 bases, leaving 3 bases between them. CDR1 and CDR2 (germline): SGHDT, YYEEEE.

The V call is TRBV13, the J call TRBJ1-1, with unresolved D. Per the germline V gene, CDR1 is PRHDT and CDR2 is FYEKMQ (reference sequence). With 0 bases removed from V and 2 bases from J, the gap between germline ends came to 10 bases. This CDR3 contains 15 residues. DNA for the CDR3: TGTGCCAGCAGCTTAGGACGGCTTCTTAACACTGAAGCTTTCTTT. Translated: CASSLGRLLNTEAFF.

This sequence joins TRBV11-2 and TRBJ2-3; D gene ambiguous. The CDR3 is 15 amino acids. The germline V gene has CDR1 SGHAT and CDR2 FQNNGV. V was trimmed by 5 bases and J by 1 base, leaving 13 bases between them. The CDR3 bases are TGTGCCAGCAGCCCAGGTGGTGTTGGCACAGATACGCAGTATTTT. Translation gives CASSPGGVGTDTQYF.

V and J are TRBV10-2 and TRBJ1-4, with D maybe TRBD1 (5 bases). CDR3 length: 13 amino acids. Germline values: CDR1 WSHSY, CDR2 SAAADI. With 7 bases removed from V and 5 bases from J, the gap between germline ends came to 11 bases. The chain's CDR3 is CASNRGRNEKLFF. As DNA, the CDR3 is TGCGCCAGCAACCGGGGACGGAATGAAAAACTGTTTTTT.

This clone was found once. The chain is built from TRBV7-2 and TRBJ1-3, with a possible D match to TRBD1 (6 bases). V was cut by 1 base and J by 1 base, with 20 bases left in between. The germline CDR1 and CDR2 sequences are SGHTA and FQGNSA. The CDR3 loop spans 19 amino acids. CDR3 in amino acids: CASSLVGGGLTPSGNTIYF. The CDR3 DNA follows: TGTGCCAGCAGCTTAGTGGGTGGGGGGCTGACCCCTTCTGGAAACACCATATATTTT. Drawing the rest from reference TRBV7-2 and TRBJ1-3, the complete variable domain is GAGVSQSPSNKVTEKGKDVELRCDPISGHTALYWYRQSLGQGLEFLIYFQGNSAPDKSGLPSDRFSAERTGGSVSTLTIQRTQQEDSAVYLCASSLVGGGLTPSGNTIYFGEGSWLTVV.

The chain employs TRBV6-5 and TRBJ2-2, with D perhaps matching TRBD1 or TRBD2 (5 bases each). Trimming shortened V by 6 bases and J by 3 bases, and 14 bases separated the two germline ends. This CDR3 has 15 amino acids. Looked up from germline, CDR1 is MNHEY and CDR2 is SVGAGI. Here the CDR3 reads CASSPGQDDTGELFF. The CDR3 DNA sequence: TGTGCCAGCAGCCCGGGGCAGGATGACACCGGGGAGCTGTTTTTT.

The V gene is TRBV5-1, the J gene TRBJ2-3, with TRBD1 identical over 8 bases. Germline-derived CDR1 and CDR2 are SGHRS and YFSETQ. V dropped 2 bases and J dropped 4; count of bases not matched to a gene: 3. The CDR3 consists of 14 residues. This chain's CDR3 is CASSFTGGADTQYF. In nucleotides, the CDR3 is TGCGCCAGCAGCTTTACAGGGGGAGCAGATACGCAGTATTTT. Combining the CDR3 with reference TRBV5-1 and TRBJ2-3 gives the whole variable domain KAGVTQTPRYLIKTRGQQVTLSCSPISGHRSVSWYQQTPGQGLQFLFEYFSETQRNKGNFPGRFSGRQFSNSRSEMNVSTLELGDSALYLCASSFTGGADTQYFGPGTRLTVL.

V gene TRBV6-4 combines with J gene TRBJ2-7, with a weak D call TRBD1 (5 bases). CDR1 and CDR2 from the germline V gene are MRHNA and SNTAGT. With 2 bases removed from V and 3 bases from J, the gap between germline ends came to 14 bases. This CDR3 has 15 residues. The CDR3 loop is CASSDAGLLLYEQYF. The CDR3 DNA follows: TGTGCCAGCAGTGACGCAGGGCTCCTTCTCTACGAGCAGTACTTC.

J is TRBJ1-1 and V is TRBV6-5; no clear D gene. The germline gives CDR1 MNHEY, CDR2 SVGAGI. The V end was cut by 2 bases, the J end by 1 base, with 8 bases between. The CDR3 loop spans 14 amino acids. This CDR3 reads CASSYGLTNTEAFF. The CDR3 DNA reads TGTGCCAGCAGTTACGGGCTCACGAACACTGAAGCTTTCTTT.

The CDR3 DNA reads as TGTGCCAGCAGTTTATGGGGGACTTCCCAAGAGACCCAGTACTTC. It codes for CASSLWGTSQETQYF. The rearrangement joins TRBV28 to TRBJ2-5; D is possibly TRBD2 (6 bases). Between the trimmed V and J ends, which lost 0 bases and 1 base, there was a span of 9 bases. Germline V gene lookup returns CDR1 MDHEN and CDR2 SYDVKM. The CDR3 sequence is 15 residues long.

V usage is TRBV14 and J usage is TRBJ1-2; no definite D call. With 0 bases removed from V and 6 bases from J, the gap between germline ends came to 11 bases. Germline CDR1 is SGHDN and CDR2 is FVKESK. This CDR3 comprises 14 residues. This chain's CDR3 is CASSQDYRGDGYTF. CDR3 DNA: TGTGCCAGCAGCCAAGATTACCGCGGAGATGGCTACACCTTC.

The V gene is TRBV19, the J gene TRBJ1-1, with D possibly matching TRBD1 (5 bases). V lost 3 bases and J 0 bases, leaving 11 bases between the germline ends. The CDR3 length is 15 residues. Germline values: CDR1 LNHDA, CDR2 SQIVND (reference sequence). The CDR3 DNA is TGTGCCAGTAGTATGGGGGAGAGTATGAACACTGAAGCTTTCTTT. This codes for CASSMGESMNTEAFF.

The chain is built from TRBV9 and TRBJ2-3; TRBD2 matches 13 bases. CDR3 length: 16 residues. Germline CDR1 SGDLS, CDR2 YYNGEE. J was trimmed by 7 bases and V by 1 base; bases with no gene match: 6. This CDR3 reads CASSVPTSGGSHTQYF. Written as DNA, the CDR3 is TGTGCCAGCAGCGTACCGACTAGCGGGGGGAGTCATACGCAGTATTTT.

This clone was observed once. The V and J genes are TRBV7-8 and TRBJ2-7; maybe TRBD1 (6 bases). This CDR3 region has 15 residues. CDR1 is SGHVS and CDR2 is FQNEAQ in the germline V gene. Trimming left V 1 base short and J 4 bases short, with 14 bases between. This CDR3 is CASSLGGHNYYEQYF. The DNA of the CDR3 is TGTGCCAGCAGCTTAGGGGGACACAATTATTACGAGCAGTACTTC.

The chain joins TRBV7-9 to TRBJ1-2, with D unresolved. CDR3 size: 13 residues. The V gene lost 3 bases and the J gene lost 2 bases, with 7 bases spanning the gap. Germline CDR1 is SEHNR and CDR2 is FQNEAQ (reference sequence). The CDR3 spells CASSFGFNYGYTF. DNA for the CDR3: TGTGCCAGCAGCTTTGGTTTCAACTATGGCTACACCTTC.

CDR3 nucleotide sequence: TGTGCCAGCAGCCTCCCCATGGACCCATACGAGCAGTACTTC. This sequence encodes CASSLPMDPYEQYF. The rearrangement uses TRBV7-9 and TRBJ2-7; D call uncertain. In germline, CDR1 is SEHNR, CDR2 FQNEAQ (reference sequence). The length of the CDR3 is 14 residues. Deletions cut 5 bases from V and 4 bases from J, with 15 bases between.

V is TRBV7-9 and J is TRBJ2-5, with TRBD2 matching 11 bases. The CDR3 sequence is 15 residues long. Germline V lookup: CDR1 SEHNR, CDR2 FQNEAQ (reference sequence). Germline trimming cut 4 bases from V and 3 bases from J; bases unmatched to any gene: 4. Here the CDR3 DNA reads TGTGCCAGCAGCTCGGTACTAGCGGGGGAAGAGACCCAGTACTTC. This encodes CASSSVLAGEETQYF.